This T cell receptor beta chain was obtained from a study of radiotherapy plus CTLA-4 blockade in lung cancer. Study in general: For 15% to 20% of patients, objective responses occurred, and roughly 30% had disease control.

The data were produced by immunoSEQ multiplex PCR, yet TCRdb's version contains in-frame clones alone and is incomplete. The table has some 110,000 clones, nearly 80% seen once; the top ten hold roughly 5.2%. Broader study findings: With interferon-beta, early dynamics of blood T cell clones were reported to best predict response. Expansion of tumor-derived TCR clones was observed in blood after radiotherapy plus ipilimumab.

Remarks on this clone: Its antigen is unidentified.

Focal radiation and CTLA-4 blockade (ipilimumab) were tested in chemo-refractory metastatic non-small-cell lung cancer patients. Germline-derived CDR1 and CDR2 are MNHEY and SMNVEV (reference sequence). The trim removed 9 bases at V and 8 bases at J, leaving 18 bases unmatched. This CDR3 region has 16 residues. The J gene is TRBJ1-2, the V gene TRBV27; 10 positions match TRBD1. The starting material was peripheral blood, obtained from a patient treated with radiotherapy plus ipilimumab. The origin of this receptor is a human donor with non-small cell lung cancer who had a partial response to radiotherapy plus ipilimumab. Here the CDR3 reads CASSRGQGITFWGYTF. CDR3 nucleotides: TGTGCCAGTTCACGGGGACAGGGGATTACCTTTTGGGGCTACACCTTC.